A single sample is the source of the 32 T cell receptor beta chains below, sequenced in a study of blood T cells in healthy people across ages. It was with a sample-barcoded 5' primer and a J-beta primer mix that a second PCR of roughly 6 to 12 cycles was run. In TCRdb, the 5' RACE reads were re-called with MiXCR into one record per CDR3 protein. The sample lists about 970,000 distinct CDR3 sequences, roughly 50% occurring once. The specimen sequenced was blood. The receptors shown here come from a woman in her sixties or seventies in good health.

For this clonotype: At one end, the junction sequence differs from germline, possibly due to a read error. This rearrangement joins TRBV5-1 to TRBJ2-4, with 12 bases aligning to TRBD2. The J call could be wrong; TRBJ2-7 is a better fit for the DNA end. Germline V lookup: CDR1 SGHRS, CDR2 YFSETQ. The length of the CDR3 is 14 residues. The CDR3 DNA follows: TGCGCCGGCAGTCCTGGACTAGCGGGATACGAGCAGTACTTC. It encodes CAGSPGLAGYEQYF.

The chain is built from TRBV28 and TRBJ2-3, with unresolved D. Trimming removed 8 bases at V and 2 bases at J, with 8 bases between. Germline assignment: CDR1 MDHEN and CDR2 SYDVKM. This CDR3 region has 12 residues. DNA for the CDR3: TGTGCCAGCCAGTCGTTCACAGATACGCAGTATTTT. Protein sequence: CASQSFTDTQYF.

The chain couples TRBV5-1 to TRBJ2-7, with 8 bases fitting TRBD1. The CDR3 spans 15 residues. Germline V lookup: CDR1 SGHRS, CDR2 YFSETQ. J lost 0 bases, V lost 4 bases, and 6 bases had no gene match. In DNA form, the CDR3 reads TGCGCCAGCAGCGCCGGGACAGGCCTCTCCTACGAGCAGTACTTC. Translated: CASSAGTGLSYEQYF.

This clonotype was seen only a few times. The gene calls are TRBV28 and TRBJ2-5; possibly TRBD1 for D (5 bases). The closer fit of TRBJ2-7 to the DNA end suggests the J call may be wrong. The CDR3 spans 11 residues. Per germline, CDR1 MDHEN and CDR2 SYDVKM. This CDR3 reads CATSGMYEQYF. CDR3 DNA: TGTGCCACCTCAGGGATGTACGAGCAGTACTTC.

The DNA of the CDR3 is TGTGCCAGCACCCAGGTGACTAGCGGGAAAGAGACCCAGTACTTC. Amino acid sequence: CASTQVTSGKETQYF. The chain employs TRBV28 and TRBJ2-4; 11 bases fit TRBD2. The DNA end is a closer match to TRBJ2-5, so the J assignment may be wrong. The germline V gene encodes CDR1 MDHEN and CDR2 SYDVKM. The CDR3 contains 15 residues.

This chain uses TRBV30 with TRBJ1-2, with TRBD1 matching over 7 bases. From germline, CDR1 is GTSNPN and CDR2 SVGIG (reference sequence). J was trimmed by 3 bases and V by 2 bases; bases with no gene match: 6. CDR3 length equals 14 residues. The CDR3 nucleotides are TGTGCCTGGAGTTTTAGACAGGGATACTATGGCTACACCTTC. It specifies CAWSFRQGYYGYTF.

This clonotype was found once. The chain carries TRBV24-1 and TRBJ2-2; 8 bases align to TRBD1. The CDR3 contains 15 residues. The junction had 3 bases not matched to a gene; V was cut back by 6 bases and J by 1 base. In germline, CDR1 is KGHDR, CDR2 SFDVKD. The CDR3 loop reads CATSKDRVNTGELFF. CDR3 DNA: TGTGCCACCAGTAAGGACAGGGTGAACACCGGGGAGCTGTTTTTT.

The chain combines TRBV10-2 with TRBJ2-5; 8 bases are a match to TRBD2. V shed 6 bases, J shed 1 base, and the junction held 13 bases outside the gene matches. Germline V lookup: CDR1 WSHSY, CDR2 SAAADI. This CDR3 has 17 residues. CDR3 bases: TGCGCCAGCAGCCCCCGGAGGAGCGGGAGTCCCCAAGAGACCCAGTACTTC. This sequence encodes CASSPRRSGSPQETQYF.

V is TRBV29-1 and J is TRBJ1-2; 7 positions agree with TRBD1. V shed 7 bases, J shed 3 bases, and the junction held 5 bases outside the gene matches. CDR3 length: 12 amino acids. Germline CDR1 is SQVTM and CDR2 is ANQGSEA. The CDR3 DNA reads TGCAGCGGAGGACAGGCCCACTATGGCTACACCTTC. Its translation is CSGGQAHYGYTF.

The DNA of the CDR3 is TGTGCCATCTCCTCCCCAGCGGGAGGGTCCCACGAGCAGTACTTC. This sequence encodes CAISSPAGGSHEQYF. The V gene is TRBV28, the J gene TRBJ2-5; the match to TRBD2 covers 10 bases. The J call may be wrong; the DNA end is better matched by TRBJ2-7. Germline V CDR1 and CDR2: MDHEN, SYDVKM. The CDR3 is 15 residues long.

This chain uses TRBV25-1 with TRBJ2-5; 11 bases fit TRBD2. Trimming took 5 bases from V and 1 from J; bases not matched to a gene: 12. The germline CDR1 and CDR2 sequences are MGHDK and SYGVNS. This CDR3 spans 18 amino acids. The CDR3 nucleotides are TGTGCCAGCAGTCTCGCCGGGACTAGCGGAAACGTCCAAGAGACCCAGTACTTC. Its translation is CASSLAGTSGNVQETQYF.

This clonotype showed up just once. The CDR3 here is CASKQGSANTEAFF. The CDR3 coding sequence is TGTGCCAGCAAGCAGGGTTCAGCGAACACTGAAGCTTTCTTT. V is TRBV6-1 and J is TRBJ1-1, with a possible D match to TRBD1 (5 bases). The CDR3 is 14 residues long. Trimming shortened V by 7 bases and J by 1 base, and 13 bases separated the two germline ends. Germline V gives CDR1 MNHNS, CDR2 SASEGT.

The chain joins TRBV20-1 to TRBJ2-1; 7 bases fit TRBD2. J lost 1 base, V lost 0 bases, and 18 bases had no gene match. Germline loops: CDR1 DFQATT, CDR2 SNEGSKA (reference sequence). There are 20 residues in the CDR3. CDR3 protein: CSARDQWEGIGSASYNEQFF. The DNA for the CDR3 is TGCAGTGCTAGAGATCAGTGGGAGGGCATCGGGAGTGCTTCCTACAATGAGCAGTTCTTC.

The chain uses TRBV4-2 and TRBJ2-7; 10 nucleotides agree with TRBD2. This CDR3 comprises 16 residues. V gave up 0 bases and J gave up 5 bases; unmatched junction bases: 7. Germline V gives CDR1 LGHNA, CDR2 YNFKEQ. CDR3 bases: TGTGCCAGCAGCCAAGAAGGGGTAGCGGGAGGACACGAGCAGTACTTC. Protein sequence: CASSQEGVAGGHEQYF.

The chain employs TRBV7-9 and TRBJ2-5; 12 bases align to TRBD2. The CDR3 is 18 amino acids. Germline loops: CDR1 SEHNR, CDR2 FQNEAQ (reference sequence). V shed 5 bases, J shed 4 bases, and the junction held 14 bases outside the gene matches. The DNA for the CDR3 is TGTGCCAGCAGCACTACTACAAGGACTAGCGGGATCTCAGAGACCCAGTACTTC. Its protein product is CASSTTTRTSGISETQYF.

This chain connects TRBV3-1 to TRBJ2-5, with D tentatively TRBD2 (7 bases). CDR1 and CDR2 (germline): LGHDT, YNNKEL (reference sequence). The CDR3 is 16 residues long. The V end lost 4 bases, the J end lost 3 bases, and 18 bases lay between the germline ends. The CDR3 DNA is TGTGCCAGCAGCCCCGAATATGGGGGGGCCGAAGAGACCCAGTACTTC. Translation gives CASSPEYGGAEETQYF.

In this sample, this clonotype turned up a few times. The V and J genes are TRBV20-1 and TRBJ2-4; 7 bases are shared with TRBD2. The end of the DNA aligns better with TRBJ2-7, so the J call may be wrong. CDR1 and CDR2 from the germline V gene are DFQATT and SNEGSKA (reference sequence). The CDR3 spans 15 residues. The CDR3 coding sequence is TGCAGTGCTAGTGGATCGGGGCCTAGCGGTTACGAGCAGTACTTC. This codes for CSASGSGPSGYEQYF.

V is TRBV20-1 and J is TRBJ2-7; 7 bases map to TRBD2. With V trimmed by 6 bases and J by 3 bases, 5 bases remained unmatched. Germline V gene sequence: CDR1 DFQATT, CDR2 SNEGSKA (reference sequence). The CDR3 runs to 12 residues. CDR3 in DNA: TGCAGTGCCGTCGAGCGGGGCTACGAGCAGTACTTC. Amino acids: CSAVERGYEQYF.

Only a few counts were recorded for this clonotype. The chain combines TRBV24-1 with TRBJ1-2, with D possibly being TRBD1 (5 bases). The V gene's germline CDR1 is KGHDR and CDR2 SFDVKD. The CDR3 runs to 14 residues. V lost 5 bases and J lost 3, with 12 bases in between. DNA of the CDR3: TGTGCCACCAGTGCCCCCGGGACGGACTATGGCTACACCTTC. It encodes CATSAPGTDYGYTF.

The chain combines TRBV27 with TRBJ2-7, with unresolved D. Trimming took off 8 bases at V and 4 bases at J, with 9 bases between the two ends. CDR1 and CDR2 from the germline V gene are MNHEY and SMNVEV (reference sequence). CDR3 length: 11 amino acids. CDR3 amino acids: CASSDQYEQYF. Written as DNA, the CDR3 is TGTGCCAGCTCGGACCAATACGAGCAGTACTTC.

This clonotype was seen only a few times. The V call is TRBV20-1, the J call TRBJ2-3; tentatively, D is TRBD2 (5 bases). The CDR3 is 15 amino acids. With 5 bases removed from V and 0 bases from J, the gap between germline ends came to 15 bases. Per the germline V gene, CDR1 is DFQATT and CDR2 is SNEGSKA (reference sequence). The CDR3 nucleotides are TGCAGTGCTTTCCCCCCTAGCTCTAGCACAGATACGCAGTATTTT. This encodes CSAFPPSSSTDTQYF.

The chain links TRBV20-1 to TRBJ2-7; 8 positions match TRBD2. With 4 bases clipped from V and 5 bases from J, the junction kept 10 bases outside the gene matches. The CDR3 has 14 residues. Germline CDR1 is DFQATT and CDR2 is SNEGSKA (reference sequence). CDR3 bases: TGCAGTGCTACCGAGATGCGGGGGGACGACGAGCAGTACTTC. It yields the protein CSATEMRGDDEQYF.

CDR3 in amino acids: CAIAGLAGDFAYEQYF. Written as DNA, the CDR3 is TGTGCCATCGCCGGACTAGCGGGAGATTTTGCTTACGAGCAGTACTTC. The rearrangement uses TRBV10-3 and TRBJ2-7; the match to TRBD2 covers 13 bases. V trimming: 8 bases; J trimming: 4 bases; junction bases outside the gene matches: 11. From germline, CDR1 is ENHRY and CDR2 SYGVKD. The CDR3 runs to 16 residues.

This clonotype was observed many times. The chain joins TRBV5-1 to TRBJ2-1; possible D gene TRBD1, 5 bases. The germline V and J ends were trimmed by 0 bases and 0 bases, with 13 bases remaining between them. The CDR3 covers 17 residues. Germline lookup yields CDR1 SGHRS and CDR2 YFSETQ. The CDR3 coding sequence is TGCGCCAGCAGCTTGGCCCTAGGGGCCAGCTCCTACAATGAGCAGTTCTTC. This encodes CASSLALGASSYNEQFF.

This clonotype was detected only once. CDR3 DNA sequence: TGTGCCAGCAGCTACACCGGGGACGGCTACTACGAGCAGTACTTC. This sequence encodes CASSYTGDGYYEQYF. This chain links TRBV4-2 with TRBJ2-7; D could derive from TRBD1 or TRBD2 (5 bases each). There are 15 residues in the CDR3. Germline V gene sequence: CDR1 LGHNA, CDR2 YNFKEQ. V was pared by 5 bases and J by 3 bases, with 17 bases between.

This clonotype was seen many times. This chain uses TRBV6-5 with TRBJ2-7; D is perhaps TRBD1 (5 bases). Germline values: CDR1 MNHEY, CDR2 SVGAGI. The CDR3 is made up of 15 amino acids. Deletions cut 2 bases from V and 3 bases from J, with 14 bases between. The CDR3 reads CASSYRAGLVYEQYF. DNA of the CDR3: TGTGCCAGCAGTTACCGTGCAGGGCTGGTCTACGAGCAGTACTTC.

CDR3 region: CSALDRLYSNQPQHF. CDR3 DNA sequence: TGCAGTGCTTTGGACAGACTATATAGCAATCAGCCCCAGCATTTT. The chain joins TRBV20-1 to TRBJ1-5, with D perhaps TRBD1 (6 bases). Trimming stripped 5 bases from V and 0 bases from J, with 14 bases between. The germline V gene has CDR1 DFQATT and CDR2 SNEGSKA (reference sequence). The CDR3 length is 15 residues.

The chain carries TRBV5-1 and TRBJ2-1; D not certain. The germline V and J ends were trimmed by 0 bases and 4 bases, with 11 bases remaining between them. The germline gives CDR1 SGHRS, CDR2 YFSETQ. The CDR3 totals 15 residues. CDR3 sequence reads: CASSLEATQYNEQFF. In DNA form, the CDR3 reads TGCGCCAGCAGCTTGGAGGCGACTCAGTACAATGAGCAGTTCTTC.

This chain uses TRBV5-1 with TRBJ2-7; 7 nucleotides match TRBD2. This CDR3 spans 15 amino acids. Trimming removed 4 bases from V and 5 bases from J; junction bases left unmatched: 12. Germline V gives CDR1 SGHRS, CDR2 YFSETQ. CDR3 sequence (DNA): TGCGCCAGCAGCCGGGACTACCCCTTCGGGGACGAGCAGTACTTC. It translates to CASSRDYPFGDEQYF.

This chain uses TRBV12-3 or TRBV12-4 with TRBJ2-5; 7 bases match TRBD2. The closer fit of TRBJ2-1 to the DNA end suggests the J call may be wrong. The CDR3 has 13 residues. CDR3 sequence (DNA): TGTGCCAGCAGCGACCTTACGACTAGCTGGCAGTTCTTC. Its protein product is CASSDLTTSWQFF.

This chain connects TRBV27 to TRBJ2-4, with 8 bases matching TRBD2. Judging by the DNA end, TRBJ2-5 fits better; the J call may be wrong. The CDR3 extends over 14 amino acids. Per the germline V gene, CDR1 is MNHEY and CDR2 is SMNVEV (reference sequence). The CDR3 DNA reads TGTGCCAGCAGGCCAGCGGGAGCTAGGGAGACCCAGTACTTC. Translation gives CASRPAGARETQYF.

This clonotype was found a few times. The CDR3 sequence is CASSQDQGFYEQYF. CDR3 nucleotides: TGTGCCAGCAGCCAAGACCAGGGTTTCTACGAGCAGTACTTC. The chain recombines TRBV3-1 with TRBJ2-4, with TRBD1 as a possible D gene (5 bases). The J call may be in error: the DNA end matches TRBJ2-7 better. Germline V gives CDR1 LGHDT, CDR2 YNNKEL (reference sequence). The CDR3 is 14 residues long.